The present TCR beta chain was sequenced within a study of shared clonotypes between healthy human individuals (dated by TCRdb to about 2020). Concerning the study at large: The cohort included three men and two women between 18 and 49 years of age. Per donor, three plates each were used for CD4 naive and CD4 memory, two for CD8 naive, and one for CD8 memory. To estimate repertoire size and how much clonotypes are shared between individuals, the study performed deep sequencing of blood TCR repertoires from a handful of healthy adults. Different laboratories and diverse techniques were used to prepare libraries and sequence TCR repertoires, to increase sequencing depth and limit assay-specific biases. Each donor's leukapheresis produced roughly between roughly 0.85 and 9.5 billion PBMCs.

Measured from the cysteine to the phenylalanine, the CDR3 is 14 residues long. Only the CDR3 part of the read is kept: 42 bases, read in frame from the first base. CDR1 SGDLS and CDR2 YYNGEE are derived from the germline V gene. The V end gives up 6 bases and the J end 5 bases, leaving 6 bases in the junction not matched to a gene. The donors were healthy, HIV-negative adults with no recently reported acute infections or vaccinations. Every donor was a Caucasian adult residing in Nashville, Tennessee, USA. Magnetic negative selection was used to enrich CD4+ T cells, after which naive cells were positively selected on CD45RA and the negative fraction became the memory subset. Blood was obtained by leukapheresis, after which PBMCs were separated by Ficoll-Histopaque density gradient centrifugation and cryopreserved in liquid nitrogen vapor phase. Analytical flow cytometry was used to check the purity and quantity of each magnetically sorted T cell population. Genomic DNA was isolated from every sorted fraction and measured by UV absorbance on a Nanodrop 2000c.

Of note for this clone: Its antigen specificity is not known. Base qualities are not at hand, and no much larger clone is one base apart.

Using the deep immunoSEQ assay, TCR CDR3 regions were amplified from genomic DNA by multiplex PCR. For each cell subset, the extracted genomic DNA was distributed evenly across all wells of several immunoSEQ 96-well plates, and each plate served as one replicate. For sorted subsets, each replicate PCR was loaded with about 200 ng genomic DNA, equivalent to about 30,000 T cell genomes. The purified libraries were quantified using a Qubit 3.0 fluorometer, sized with a Bioanalyzer 2100, and then quantified again using the KAPA Library Quantification kit. Each immunoSEQ 96-well plate was sequenced on its own single-read 150-cycle Illumina NextSeq 550 flow cell. The published analysis was carried out like this. The immunoSEQ output contained only junctional sequences without quality scores, so filtering could not match that applied to full-length reads. To assign V/J genes and CDR3, sequences were annotated using PyIR, a Python wrapper for IgBLAST v1.9, with IMGT germline references. Any read was removed if the V/J assignment was weak (E-value above 1e-6), the CDR3 was missing, or the read contained stop codons, out-of-frame junctions, or ambiguous translated residues. V3J clonotypes were defined as sequences sharing an identical inferred V gene, J gene, and CDR3 amino acid sequence. The percentage overlap between two repertoires was calculated by dividing the number of shared unique clonotypes by the size of the smaller repertoire. Richness of each repertoire was evaluated using RTK rarefaction, the Chao1 estimator, and Recon v2.1 estimates of unobserved clonotypes. For all TCRbeta clonotypes obtained by the gDNA method from several donors, generation probabilities were computed with OLGA. TCRdb mirrors the immuneACCESS table, restricted to in-frame sequences. Some clones are absent from its copies; in checked studies, under half trace to an unresolved V gene, and the reason for the others is unknown. From that table come the V and J calls and clone size; the DNA was used to work out D and trimming. Recorded for this sample are millions of clones; over 85% of them occurred a single time. The biggest ten clones account for roughly 0.15% of the sample.

Results the study describes overall, beyond this receptor: Sampling was limited to blood, and TCR repertoires in tissue likely differ from TCR repertoires in blood. Clonotypes shared by all four sorted-subset donors showed higher generation probabilities than non-shared clonotypes. Estimated clonotype richness was generally larger for naive than for memory subsets. Even with the large sequencing depth, rarefaction of the sorted-subset datasets indicated that sequencing was incomplete. Sharing across a few donors was observed for around 4.8% of naive CD4, less than 4% of naive CD8, roughly 2.3% of memory CD4, and about 0.4% of memory CD8 clonotypes. The genetic and exposure-history diversity represented was limited by the small number of donors. Based on pairwise subsampling, the degree of clonotype sharing among donors was expected to be affected by sequencing depth.

This clonotype was obtained from a man between 18 and 29 years old in good health. The chain uses TRBV9 and TRBJ2-2, with TRBD2 identical over 8 junction bases. Sample: naive CD4+ T cells sorted from blood. The label giving this sample's cell subset or site can be read as: CD45RA+ positively selected. The nucleotide sequence is given as TGTGCCAGCAATAGCGGGATGGGGACCGGGGAGCTGTTTTTT. Its product reads: CASNSGMGTGELFF.